The sequence of this TCR beta chain was determined in a study of T-cell reconstitution after alpha-beta-depleted transplantation in children. Findings and caveats of the study: A year post-transplant, T-cell counts and diversity derived mostly from newly produced T cells. Expanded clones from the graft, numbering several hundred, reportedly supplied alpha-beta T cells about two months after transplant. Some patients owed their high day-60 TCRbeta diversity to surviving recipient T cells and thymic progenitors.

Comments on this clonotype: Its specificity is not known.

The V and J ends lost 1 base and 3 bases respectively, with 14 bases between them. There are 15 residues in the CDR3. CDR1 is SGHRS and CDR2 is YFSETQ in the germline V gene. Preparation of the TCRbeta library involved a method that used unique molecular identifiers. TCRdb re-called the PCR reads through MiXCR, storing one row per CDR3 protein. The sample includes about a million distinct CDR3 sequences, about 30% of them seen just once. Material: PBMCs, mostly from graft donor cells, obtained 360 days after TCRalphabeta/CD19-depleted stem cell transplant. This receptor was identified in a boy in the first two years of life who had a stem cell transplant for SCID, so the T cells may come from the graft donor. The gene calls are TRBV5-1 and TRBJ2-7; tentative D call: TRBD2 (5 bases). CDR3 residues: CASSLNARGVYEQYF. The CDR3 nucleotides read TGCGCCAGCAGCTTGAATGCCCGGGGAGTCTACGAGCAGTACTTC.